This TCR beta chain stems from a study of control samples from healthy donors and cancer patients. The protocol was immunoSEQ multiplex PCR, while the TCRdb copy is restricted to in-frame clones and leaves out a portion. The sample lists about 18,000 clones; around four fifths were seen once. This CDR3 has 16 amino acids. V was pared by 3 bases and J by 6 bases, with 17 bases between. The germline CDR1 and CDR2 sequences are MDHEN and SYDVKM. Sequenced material: PBMCs. This chain uses TRBV28 with TRBJ1-4; D call uncertain. The clonotype was recovered from a woman aged 70-85 years with lung cancer. DNA for the CDR3: TGTGCCAGCAGTTTTATCGCAGTATCGAGCGATGAAAAACTGTTTTTT. Encoded protein: CASSFIAVSSDEKLFF. The full variable domain, in which reference TRBV28 and TRBJ1-4 provide the parts outside the CDR3, is DVKVTQSSRYLVKRTGEKVFLECVQDMDHENMFWYRQDPGLGLRLIYFSYDVKMKEKGDIPEGYSVSREKKERFSLILESASTNQTSMYLCASSFIAVSSDEKLFFGSGTQLSVL.